One sample yielded the 2 T cell receptor beta chains listed below, sequenced in a study of sequential checkpoint blockade in melanoma (dated by TCRdb to about 2019). Reading the label with the study, this specimen's treatment or condition is: randomized to nivolumab then ipilimumab (arm A) or the reverse (arm B). The library was prepared using the immunoSEQ multiplex PCR assay. TCRdb provides this immuneACCESS table in a form limited to in-frame rearrangements. Some clones are lacking; in checked studies, under half of them reflect an unresolved V gene, and why the rest are absent is not known. Here the sample has about 30,000 clones; approximately 88% occur a single time. The ten largest clones represent approximately 14% of the sample. This material consisted of CD8+ T cells sorted from blood (inferred from file names), taken from a patient given nivolumab and ipilimumab in sequence. All receptors derive from a human donor with melanoma.

The chain is built from TRBV27 and TRBJ1-2; no clear D gene. The CDR3 contains 16 residues. The V gene lost 6 bases and the J gene lost 8 bases, with 25 bases spanning the gap. Germline CDR1 is MNHEY and CDR2 is SMNVEV (reference sequence). The CDR3 is CASSPLGEGTLRGYTF. The CDR3 region has the DNA TGTGCCAGCAGCCCTCTTGGTGAGGGAACTTTGAGAGGCTACACCTTC.

The chain has TRBV7-9 and TRBJ2-7; 7 nucleotides align to TRBD1. Germline CDR1 and CDR2: SEHNR and FQNEAQ (reference sequence). This CDR3 is 15 amino acids long. Trimming cost V 5 bases and J 1 base; bases outside gene matches: 8. The CDR3 nucleotides are TGTGCCAGCAGCGGTGACAGGGCAGGTTCCTACGAGCAGTACTTC. Protein: CASSGDRAGSYEQYF.